Described below is a single T cell receptor (beta chain) sequence and its context. Antigen specificity is unknown. TCRdb recomputed calls from the reads with MiXCR, one row per CDR3 protein. The data show roughly 860,000 distinct CDR3 sequences, 30% to 35% seen once. The source of the sample is a study of T cell repertoires in cytomegalovirus infection. Background on the study: Use of recently identified HLA-C-restricted and well-studied HLA-B-restricted CMV epitopes was part of the study. Both a matching HLA type and CMV infection were indicated by public TCR beta signatures.

General observations from the study: Summed frequency of shared TCR beta families picked out CMV carriers who also had the relevant HLA. Dominant in the ex vivo response were TCR beta clonotypes restricted by HLA-C and specific for CMV.

The CDR3 sequence is 15 residues long. Per germline, CDR1 MNHNS and CDR2 SASEGT. The V and J ends lost 4 bases and 2 bases respectively, with 13 bases between them. The V call is TRBV6-1, the J call TRBJ2-3; the D is unclear. This sequence originates from a human donor in good health (CMV status not recorded). Some clones in this sample may be carry-over from other donors' samples. Specimen: cultured CD8+ T cells from PBMCs, collected from culture after CMV antigen stimulation. CDR3 protein: CASSGLVPFTDTQYF. In DNA form, the CDR3 reads TGTGCCAGCAGTGGGCTAGTCCCCTTCACAGATACGCAGTATTTT.